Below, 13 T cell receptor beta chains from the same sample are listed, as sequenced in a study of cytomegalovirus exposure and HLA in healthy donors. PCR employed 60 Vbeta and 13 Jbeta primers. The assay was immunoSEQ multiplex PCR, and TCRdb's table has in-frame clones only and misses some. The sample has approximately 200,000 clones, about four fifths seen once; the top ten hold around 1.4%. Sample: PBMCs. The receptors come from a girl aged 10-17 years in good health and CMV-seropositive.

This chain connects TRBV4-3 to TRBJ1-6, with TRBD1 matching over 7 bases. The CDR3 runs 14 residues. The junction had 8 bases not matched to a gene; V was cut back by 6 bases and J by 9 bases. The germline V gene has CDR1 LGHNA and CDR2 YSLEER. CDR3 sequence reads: CASSLRGLGSPLHF. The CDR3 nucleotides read TGCGCCAGCAGTCTCAGGGGGTTGGGTTCACCCCTCCACTTT.

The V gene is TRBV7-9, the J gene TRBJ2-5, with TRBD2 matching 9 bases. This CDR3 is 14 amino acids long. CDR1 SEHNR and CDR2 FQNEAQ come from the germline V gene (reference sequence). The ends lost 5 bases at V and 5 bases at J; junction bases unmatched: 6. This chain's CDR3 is CASSLSAGGETQYF. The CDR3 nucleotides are TGTGCCAGCAGCCTCTCGGCGGGGGGGGAGACCCAGTACTTC.

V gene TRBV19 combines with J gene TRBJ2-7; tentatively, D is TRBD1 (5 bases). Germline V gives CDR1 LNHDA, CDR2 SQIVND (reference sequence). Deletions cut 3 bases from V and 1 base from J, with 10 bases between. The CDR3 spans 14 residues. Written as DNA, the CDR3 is TGTGCCAGTAGTATGGGGCACTTGTCCTACGAGCAGTACTTC. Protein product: CASSMGHLSYEQYF.

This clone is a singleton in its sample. CDR3: CASGEDRGRTAQYF. As DNA, the CDR3 is TGTGCTAGTGGTGAGGACAGGGGGCGCACTGCCCAGTACTTC. This rearrangement joins TRBV12-5 to TRBJ2-5; 11 nucleotides match TRBD1. The CDR3 has 14 amino acids. J was trimmed by 9 bases and V by 5 bases; bases with no gene match: 8. Germline loops: CDR1 LGHNT, CDR2 FRNRAP.

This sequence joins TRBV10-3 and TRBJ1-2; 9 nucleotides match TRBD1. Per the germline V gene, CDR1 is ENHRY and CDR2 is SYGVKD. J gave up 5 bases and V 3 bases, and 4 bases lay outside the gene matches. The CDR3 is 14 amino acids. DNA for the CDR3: TGTGCCATCAGTGAAGCTGGACAGGGGTATGGCTACACCTTC. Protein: CAISEAGQGYGYTF.

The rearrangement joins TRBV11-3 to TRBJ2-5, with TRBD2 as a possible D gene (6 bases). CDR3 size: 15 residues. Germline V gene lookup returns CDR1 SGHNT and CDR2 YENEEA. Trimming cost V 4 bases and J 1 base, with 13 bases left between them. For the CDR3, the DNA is TGTGCCAGCAGCTCTACCCGGGACTCCCAAGAGACCCAGTACTTC. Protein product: CASSSTRDSQETQYF.

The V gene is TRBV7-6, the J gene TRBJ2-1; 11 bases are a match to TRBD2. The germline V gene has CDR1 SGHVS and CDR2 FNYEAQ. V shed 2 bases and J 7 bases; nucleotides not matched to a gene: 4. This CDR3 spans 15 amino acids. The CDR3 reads CASSLIAGGGNEQFF. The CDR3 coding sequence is TGTGCCAGCAGCTTAATAGCGGGGGGGGGTAATGAGCAGTTCTTC.

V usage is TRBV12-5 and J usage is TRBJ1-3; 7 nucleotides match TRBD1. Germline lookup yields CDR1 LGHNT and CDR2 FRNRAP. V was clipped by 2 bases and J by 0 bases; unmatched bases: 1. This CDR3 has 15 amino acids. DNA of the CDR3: TGTGCTAGTGGTTTGACAGGGGTCTCTGGAAACACCATATATTTT. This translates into CASGLTGVSGNTIYF.

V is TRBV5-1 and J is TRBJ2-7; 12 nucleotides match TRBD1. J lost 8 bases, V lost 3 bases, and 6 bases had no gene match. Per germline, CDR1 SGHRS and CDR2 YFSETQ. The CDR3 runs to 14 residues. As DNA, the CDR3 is TGCGCCAGCAGCTACGGGACAGGGGGCGAGCAGCAGTACTTC. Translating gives CASSYGTGGEQQYF.

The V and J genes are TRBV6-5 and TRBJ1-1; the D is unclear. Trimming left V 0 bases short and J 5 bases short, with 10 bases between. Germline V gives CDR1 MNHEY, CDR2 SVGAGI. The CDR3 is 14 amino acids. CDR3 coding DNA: TGTGCCAGCAGTTACTCACAGATTTTAACTGAAGCTTTCTTT. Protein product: CASSYSQILTEAFF.

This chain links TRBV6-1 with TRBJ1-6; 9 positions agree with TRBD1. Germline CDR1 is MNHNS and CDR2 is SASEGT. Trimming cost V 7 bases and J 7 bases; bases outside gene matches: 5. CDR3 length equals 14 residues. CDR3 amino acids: CASITGTGNSPLHF. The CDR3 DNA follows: TGTGCCAGCATCACCGGGACAGGGAATTCACCCCTCCACTTT.

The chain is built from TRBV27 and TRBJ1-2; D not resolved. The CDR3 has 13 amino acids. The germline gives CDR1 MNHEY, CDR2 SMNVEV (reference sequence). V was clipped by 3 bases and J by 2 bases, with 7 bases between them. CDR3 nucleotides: TGTGCCAGCAGTTTGGTAGCAAACTATGGCTACACCTTC. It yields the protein CASSLVANYGYTF.

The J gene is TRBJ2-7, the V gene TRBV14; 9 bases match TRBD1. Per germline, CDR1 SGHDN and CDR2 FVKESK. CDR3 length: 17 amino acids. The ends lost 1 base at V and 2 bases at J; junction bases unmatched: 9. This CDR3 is CASSQAYRQGGTYEQYF. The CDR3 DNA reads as TGTGCCAGCAGCCAAGCATATCGACAGGGGGGGACCTACGAGCAGTACTTC.